This T cell receptor beta chain was identified during a study of human thymus T cells. Obtained as resections during corrective heart surgery, the thymus tissue was then studied. Healthy Finnish infants undergoing corrective surgery for congenital heart defects were the donors. Assay used: immunoSEQ multiplex PCR; TCRdb lists only in-frame clones, some missing. Among about 130,000 clones, 90% to 95% were seen once, and the ten largest hold 0.02% to 0.03%. This clone appeared once. CDR1 SQVTM and CDR2 ANQGSEA come from the germline V gene. V gave up 3 bases and J gave up 1 base; unmatched junction bases: 8. CDR3 length equals 15 residues.

The sequenced sample consisted of thymus tissue. The V gene is TRBV29-1, the J gene TRBJ1-2, with 7 bases identical to TRBD1. The receptor was isolated from a boy under two years old with a congenital heart defect but otherwise immunologically healthy. The CDR3 DNA reads TGCAGCGTTGATTATGGGGGGACAGATAACTATGGCTACACCTTC. It translates to CSVDYGGTDNYGYTF.